The sequence of this T cell receptor (beta chain) was determined in a study of control samples from healthy donors and cancer patients. Here immunoSEQ multiplex PCR was the method, and the copy in TCRdb shows in-frame clones only, minus some. The sample yields about 60,000 clones, just over 90% seen once. With V trimmed by 4 bases and J by 0 bases, 10 bases remained unmatched. Germline V gene sequence: CDR1 SGHRS, CDR2 YFSETQ. The CDR3 sequence is 16 residues long. This TCR came from a woman aged 45-60 years with colorectal cancer. The rearrangement links TRBV5-1 to TRBJ2-7; the match to TRBD1 covers 7 bases. The sample was PBMCs. The CDR3 sequence: CASSGGQQAYSYEQYF. CDR3 in DNA: TGCGCCAGCAGCGGGGGACAGCAAGCTTACTCCTACGAGCAGTACTTC.